This record concerns one T cell receptor (beta chain) sequence. This sample is drawn from a study of CD8+ T cells in alopecia areata. In each case, RNA was isolated and then reverse transcribed into cDNA as the sequencing template. The protocol was immunoSEQ multiplex PCR, while the TCRdb copy is restricted to in-frame clones and leaves out a portion. The sample has about 140,000 clones, under 60% seen once. Trimming took 6 bases from V and 7 from J, leaving 15 bases between them. CDR3 length equals 14 residues. The V gene's germline CDR1 is MNHEY and CDR2 SMNVEV (reference sequence). Sequenced here: CD4+ T cells sorted from blood, sampled at week 0. This TCR came from a human donor with alopecia areata. This sequence joins TRBV27 and TRBJ1-4; D may be TRBD1 (5 bases). CDR3 DNA: TGTGCCAGCAGGGATCGGGGCCTAAGTGAAAAACTGTTTTTT. Translated: CASRDRGLSEKLFF.